This T cell receptor beta chain was found in a study of prognosis after radiotherapy for stage I lung cancer. Study context: Stage I non-small cell lung cancer patients were enrolled in Nanjing, China. This enrollment took place between 2018 and early 2019. Distant metastases showed up in several patients after radiotherapy, at a median of approximately 7 months, while fewer than 17 showed no significant progression.

Genomic DNA was the source, and TCR beta CDR3 was amplified from it by two-round multiplex PCR. Amplification during the initial PCR round employed primers specific to each TRBV and TRBJ gene. TCRdb re-derived calls from the multiplex PCR reads in MiXCR, one entry per CDR3 protein. The sample gives about 51,000 distinct CDR3 sequences, about 32% of which show up once; 9.2% is in the top ten. Overall study results and limits: Unique TCR clone counts fell after stereotactic body radiation therapy, median approximately 9,100 versus 7,200. A difference in TRBV and TRBJ gene usage was reportedly seen between patients with and without metastases.

Deletions cut 0 bases from V and 4 bases from J, with 20 bases between. The CDR3 is made up of 17 amino acids. Germline V lookup: CDR1 GTSNPN, CDR2 SVGIG (reference sequence). The table lists this clonotype with many counts. The antigen is not known. The receptor's source is a donor over 45 with non-small cell lung cancer. Sequencing was performed on PBMCs, taken before or after stereotactic body radiation therapy (not recorded which). The chain employs TRBV30 and TRBJ2-3; weak D call: TRBD2 (6 bases). In DNA, the CDR3 is TGTGCCTGGAGTGTACGTGAGGCAGGAGGGTTCGCAGATACGCAGTATTTT. It translates to CAWSVREAGGFADTQYF.